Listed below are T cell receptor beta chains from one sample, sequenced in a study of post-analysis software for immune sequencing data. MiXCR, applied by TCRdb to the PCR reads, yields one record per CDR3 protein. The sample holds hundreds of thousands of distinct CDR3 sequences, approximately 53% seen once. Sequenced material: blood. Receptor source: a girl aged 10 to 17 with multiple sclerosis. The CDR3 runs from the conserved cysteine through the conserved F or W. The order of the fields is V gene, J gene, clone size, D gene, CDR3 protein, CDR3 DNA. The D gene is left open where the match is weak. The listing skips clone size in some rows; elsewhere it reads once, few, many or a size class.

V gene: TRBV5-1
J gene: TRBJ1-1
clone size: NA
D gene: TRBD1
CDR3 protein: CASTALGQGMETEAFF
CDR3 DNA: TGCGCCAGCACAGCCTTAGGACAGGGAATGGAAACTGAAGCTTTCTTT

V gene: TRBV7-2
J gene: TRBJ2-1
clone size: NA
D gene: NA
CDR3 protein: CASSLAIYNEQFF
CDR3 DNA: TGTGCCAGCAGCTTGGCGATTTACAATGAGCAGTTCTTC

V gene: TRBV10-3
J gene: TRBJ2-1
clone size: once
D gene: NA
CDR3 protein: CAISADRCNEQFF
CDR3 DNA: TGTGCCATCAGTGCGGACAGATGCAATGAGCAGTTCTTC

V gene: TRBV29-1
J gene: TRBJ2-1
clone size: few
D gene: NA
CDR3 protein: CSVARLARHSYNEQFF
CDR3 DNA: TGCAGCGTCGCAAGGTTGGCCAGGCACTCCTACAATGAGCAGTTCTTC

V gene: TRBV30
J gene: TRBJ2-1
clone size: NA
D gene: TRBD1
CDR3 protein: CAWSGNRGFRSEGYNEQFF
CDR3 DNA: TGTGCCTGGAGTGGGAACAGGGGCTTTCGTTCAGAGGGTTACAATGAGCAGTTCTTC

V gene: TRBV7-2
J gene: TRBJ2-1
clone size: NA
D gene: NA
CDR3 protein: CASSLAGLLRDEQFF
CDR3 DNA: TGTGCCAGCAGCTTAGCCGGACTCCTTAGGGATGAGCAGTTCTTC

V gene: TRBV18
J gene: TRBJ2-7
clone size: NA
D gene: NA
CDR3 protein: CASSPGVQMGEQYF
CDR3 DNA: TGTGCCAGCTCACCAGGGGTACAGATGGGGGAGCAGTACTTC

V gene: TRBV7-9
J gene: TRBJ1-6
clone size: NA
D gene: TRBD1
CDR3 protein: CASSLTQGNSPLHF
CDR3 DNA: TGTGCCAGCAGCTTGACACAGGGGAATTCACCCCTCCACTTT

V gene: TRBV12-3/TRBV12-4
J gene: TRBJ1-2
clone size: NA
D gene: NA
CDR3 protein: CASRGSGFNYGYTF
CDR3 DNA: TGTGCCAGCAGGGGCTCAGGGTTTAACTATGGCTACACCTTC

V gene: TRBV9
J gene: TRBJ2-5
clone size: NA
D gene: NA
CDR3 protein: CATQKPRLQETQYF
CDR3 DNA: TGTGCCACCCAGAAGCCCAGGCTACAAGAGACCCAGTACTTC

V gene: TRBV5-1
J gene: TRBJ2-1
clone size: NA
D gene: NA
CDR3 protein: CASRDWAGRNEQFF
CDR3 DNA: TGCGCCAGCAGGGACTGGGCGGGAAGGAATGAGCAGTTCTTC

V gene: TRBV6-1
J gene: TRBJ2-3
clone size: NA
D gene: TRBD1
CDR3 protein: CASSDSDRASDTQYF
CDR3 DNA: TGTGCCAGCAGTGATTCGGACAGGGCCTCAGATACGCAGTATTTT

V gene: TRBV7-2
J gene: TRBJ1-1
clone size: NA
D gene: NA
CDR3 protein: CASSYNGNTEAFF
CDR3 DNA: TGTGCCAGCAGCTATAACGGGAACACTGAAGCTTTCTTT

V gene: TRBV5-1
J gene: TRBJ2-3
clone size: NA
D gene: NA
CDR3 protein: CASSFERDTQYF
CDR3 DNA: TGCGCCAGCAGCTTTGAACGGGATACGCAGTATTTT

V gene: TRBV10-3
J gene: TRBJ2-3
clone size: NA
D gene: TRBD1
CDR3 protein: CAIRTGVTDTQYF
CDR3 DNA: TGTGCCATAAGGACAGGGGTCACAGATACGCAGTATTTT

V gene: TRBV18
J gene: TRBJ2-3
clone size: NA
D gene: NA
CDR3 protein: CASSPARQLPDTQYF
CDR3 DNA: TGTGCCAGCTCACCCGCGCGACAGCTTCCAGATACGCAGTATTTT

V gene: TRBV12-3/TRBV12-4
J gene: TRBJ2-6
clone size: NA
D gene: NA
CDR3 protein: CASSQPTGADVLTF
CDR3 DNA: TGTGCCAGCAGTCAACCCACTGGGGCCGACGTCCTGACTTTC

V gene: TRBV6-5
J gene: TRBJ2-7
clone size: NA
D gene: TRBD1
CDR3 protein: CASSRTGTGEQYF
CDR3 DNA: TGTGCCAGCAGTAGGACAGGGACGGGCGAGCAGTACTTC

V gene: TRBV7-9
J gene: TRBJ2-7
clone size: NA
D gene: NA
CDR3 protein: CASRTEGNYEQYF
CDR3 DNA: TGTGCCAGCAGAACGGAGGGTAACTACGAGCAGTACTTC

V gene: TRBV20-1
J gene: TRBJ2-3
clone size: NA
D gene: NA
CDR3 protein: CSARCGTLADTQYF
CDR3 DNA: TGCAGTGCTAGATGTGGGACCCTTGCAGATACGCAGTATTTT

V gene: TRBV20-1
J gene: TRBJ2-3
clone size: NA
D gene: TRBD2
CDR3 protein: CSAYRVAGDTDTQYF
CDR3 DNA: TGCAGTGCTTACCGGGTAGCGGGGGACACAGATACGCAGTATTTT

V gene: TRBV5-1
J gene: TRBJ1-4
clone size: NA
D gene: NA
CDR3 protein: CASSPGRTNEKRFF
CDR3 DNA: TGCGCCAGCAGCCCAGGAAGGACTAATGAAAAACGGTTTTTT

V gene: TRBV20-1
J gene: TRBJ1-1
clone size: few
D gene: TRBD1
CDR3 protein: CSARGDRTAEAFF
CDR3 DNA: TGCAGTGCTAGGGGGGACAGAACGGCTGAAGCTTTCTTT

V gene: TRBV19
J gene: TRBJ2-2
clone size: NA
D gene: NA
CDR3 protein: CASSIIRNLNTGELFF
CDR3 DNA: TGTGCCAGTAGTATAATACGGAATCTGAACACCGGGGAGCTGTTTTTT

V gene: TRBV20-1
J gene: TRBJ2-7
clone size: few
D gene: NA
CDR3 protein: CSARDHSGGFYEQYF
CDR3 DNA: TGCAGTGCTAGAGATCACTCTGGCGGGTTCTACGAGCAGTACTTC

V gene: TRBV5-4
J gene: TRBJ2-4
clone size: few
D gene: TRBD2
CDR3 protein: CASSRGLAGSRNIQYF
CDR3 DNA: TGTGCCAGCAGCCGAGGACTAGCGGGGAGTCGGAACATTCAGTACTTC

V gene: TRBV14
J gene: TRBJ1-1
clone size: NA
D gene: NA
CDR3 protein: CASSEKRGMVEAFF
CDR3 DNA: TGTGCCAGCAGCGAAAAAAGAGGGATGGTTGAAGCTTTCTTT

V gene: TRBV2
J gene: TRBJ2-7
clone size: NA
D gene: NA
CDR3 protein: CASTTGDRKGEQYF
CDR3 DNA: TGTGCCAGCACGACCGGGGATCGGAAGGGCGAGCAGTACTTC

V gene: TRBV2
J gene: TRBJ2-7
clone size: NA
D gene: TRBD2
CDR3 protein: CASRHGTSGSPEQYF
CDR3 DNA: TGTGCCAGCAGACACGGGACTAGCGGGAGTCCCGAGCAGTACTTC

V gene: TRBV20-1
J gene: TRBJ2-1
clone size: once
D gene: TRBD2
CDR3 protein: CSARGGAKSYNEQFF
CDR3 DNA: TGCAGTGCCCGCGGGGGGGCAAAATCCTACAATGAGCAGTTCTTC

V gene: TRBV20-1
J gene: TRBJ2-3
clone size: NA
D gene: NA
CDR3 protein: CSASPTTTDTQYF
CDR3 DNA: TGCAGTGCTAGCCCGACTACGACAGATACGCAGTATTTT

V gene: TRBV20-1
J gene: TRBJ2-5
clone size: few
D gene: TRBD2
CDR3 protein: CSARAASGSLETQYF
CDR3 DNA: TGCAGTGCTAGAGCCGCTAGCGGGAGTTTGGAGACCCAGTACTTC

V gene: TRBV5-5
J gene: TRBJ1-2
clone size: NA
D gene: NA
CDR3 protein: CASSLPGAANYGYTF
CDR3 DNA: TGTGCCAGCAGCTTGCCAGGGGCAGCTAACTATGGCTACACCTTC

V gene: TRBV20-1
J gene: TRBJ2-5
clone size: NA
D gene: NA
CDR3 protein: CSARRGRAGETQYF
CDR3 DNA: TGCAGTGCTAGAAGGGGCAGGGCAGGAGAGACCCAGTACTTC

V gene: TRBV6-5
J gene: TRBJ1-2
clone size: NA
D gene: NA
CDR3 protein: CASSSILTSTVNYGYTF
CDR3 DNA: TGTGCCAGCAGTTCCATACTAACCTCGACGGTTAACTATGGCTACACCTTC

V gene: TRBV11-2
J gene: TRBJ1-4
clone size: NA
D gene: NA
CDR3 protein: CASSPVGATNEKLFF
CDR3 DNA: TGTGCCAGCAGCCCCGTGGGGGCAACTAATGAAAAACTGTTTTTT

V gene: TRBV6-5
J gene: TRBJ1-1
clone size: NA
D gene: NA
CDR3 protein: CASSSLSGTEAFF
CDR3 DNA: TGTGCCAGCAGTTCTCTTTCGGGCACTGAAGCTTTCTTT

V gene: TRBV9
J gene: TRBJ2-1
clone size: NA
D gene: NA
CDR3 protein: CASSVRTVPRSDEQFF
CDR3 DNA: TGTGCCAGCAGCGTACGAACGGTGCCAAGGAGCGATGAGCAGTTCTTC

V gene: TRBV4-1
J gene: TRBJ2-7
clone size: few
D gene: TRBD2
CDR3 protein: CASSQEGTSGLAYEQYF
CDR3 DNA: TGCGCCAGCAGCCAAGAAGGGACTAGCGGGCTGGCCTACGAGCAGTACTTC

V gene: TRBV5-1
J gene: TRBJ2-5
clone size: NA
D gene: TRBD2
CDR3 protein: CASSLAGRSNEQYF
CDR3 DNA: TGCGCCAGCAGCTTAGCGGGGAGGTCCAATGAGCAGTACTTC

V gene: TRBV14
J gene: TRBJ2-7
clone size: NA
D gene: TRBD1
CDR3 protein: CASSSRDRRPRSYEQYF
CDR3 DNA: TGTGCCAGCAGCTCCCGGGACAGGCGGCCCCGGAGTTACGAGCAGTACTTC

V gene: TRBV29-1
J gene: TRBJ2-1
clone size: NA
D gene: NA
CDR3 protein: CSVEPSSYNEQFF
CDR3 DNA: TGCAGCGTTGAACCTAGCTCCTACAATGAGCAGTTCTTC

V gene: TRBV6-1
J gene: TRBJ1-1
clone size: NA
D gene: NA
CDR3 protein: CASSEAQAGSRAFF
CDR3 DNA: TGTGCCAGCAGTGAAGCGCAGGCAGGGTCGAGAGCTTTCTTT

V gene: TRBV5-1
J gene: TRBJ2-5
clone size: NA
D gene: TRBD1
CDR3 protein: CASSLVTGLGETQYF
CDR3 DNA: TGCGCCAGCAGCTTGGTGACAGGGTTGGGAGAGACCCAGTACTTC

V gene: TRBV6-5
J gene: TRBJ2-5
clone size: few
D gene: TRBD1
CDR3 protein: CASSLKTGEETQYF
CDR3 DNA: TGTGCCAGCAGTCTTAAGACAGGGGAAGAGACCCAGTACTTC

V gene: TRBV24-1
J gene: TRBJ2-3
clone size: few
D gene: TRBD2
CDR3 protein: CATSDPGGAGGTDTQYF
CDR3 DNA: TGTGCCACCAGTGATCCCGGGGGGGCCGGTGGCACAGATACGCAGTATTTT

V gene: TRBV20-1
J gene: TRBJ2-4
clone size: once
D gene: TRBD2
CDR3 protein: CSTGAGGPGRPGSFAKNIQYF
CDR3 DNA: TGCAGTACCGGAGCGGGAGGGCCCGGAAGGCCTGGGTCGTTCGCCAAAAACATTCAGTACTTC

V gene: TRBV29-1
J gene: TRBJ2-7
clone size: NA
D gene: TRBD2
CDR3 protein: CSVNGGSEQYF
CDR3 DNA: TGCAGCGTGAACGGGGGGTCCGAGCAGTACTTC

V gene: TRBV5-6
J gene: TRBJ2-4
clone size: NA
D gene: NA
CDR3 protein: CASSLTGTYKNIQYF
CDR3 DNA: TGTGCCAGCAGCTTGACGGGGACTTACAAAAACATTCAGTACTTC

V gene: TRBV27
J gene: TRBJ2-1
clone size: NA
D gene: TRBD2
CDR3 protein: CASRRGTSGTEQFF
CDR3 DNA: TGTGCCAGCAGACGGGGGACTAGCGGGACTGAGCAGTTCTTC

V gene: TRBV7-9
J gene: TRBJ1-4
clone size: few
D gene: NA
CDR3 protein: CASSLLLSGSSKLFF
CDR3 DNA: TGTGCCAGCAGCTTATTGTTGTCAGGATCATCAAAACTGTTTTTT

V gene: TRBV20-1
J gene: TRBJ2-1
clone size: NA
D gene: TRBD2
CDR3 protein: CSASSSGGFSSYNEQFF
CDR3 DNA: TGCAGTGCTAGTTCCAGCGGGGGGTTTAGCTCCTACAATGAGCAGTTCTTC

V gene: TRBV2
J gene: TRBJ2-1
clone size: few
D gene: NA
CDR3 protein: CASRLENEQFF
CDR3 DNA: TGTGCCAGCAGGTTGGAGAATGAGCAGTTCTTC

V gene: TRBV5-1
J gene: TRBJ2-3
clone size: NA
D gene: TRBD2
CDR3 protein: CASSSGLAGGSGWSGTDTQYF
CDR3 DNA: TGCGCCAGCAGCTCGGGACTAGCGGGGGGAAGCGGTTGGTCTGGCACAGATACGCAGTATTTT

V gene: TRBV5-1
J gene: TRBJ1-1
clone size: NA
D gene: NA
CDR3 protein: CASSPRAGLDTEAFF
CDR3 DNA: TGCGCCAGCAGCCCTCGGGCGGGGTTGGACACTGAAGCTTTCTTT

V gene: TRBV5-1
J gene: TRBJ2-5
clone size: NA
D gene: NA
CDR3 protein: CASSTQTEQETQYF
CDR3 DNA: TGCGCCAGCAGCACCCAGACGGAACAAGAGACCCAGTACTTC

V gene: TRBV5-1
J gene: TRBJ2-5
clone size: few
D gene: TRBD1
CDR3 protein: CACSTQGAKETQYF
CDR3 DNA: TGCGCCTGCAGCACCCAGGGGGCGAAAGAGACCCAGTACTTC

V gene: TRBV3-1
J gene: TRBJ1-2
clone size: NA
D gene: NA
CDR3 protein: CASSQARTGISFNYGYTF
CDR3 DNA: TGTGCCAGCAGCCAAGCCCGGACCGGGATCTCCTTTAACTATGGCTACACCTTC